This T cell receptor beta chain emerged from a study of blood T cell repertoires in COVID-19. Study-level information: The analysed material was cDNA or gDNA that came from T cells, B-cell-depleted T cells, or PBMCs.

TCRdb's table, derived via immunoSEQ multiplex PCR, lists solely in-frame clones and lacks some. Of some 170,000 clones in the sample, approximately 88% were seen once. Germline V gives CDR1 SGHTA, CDR2 FQGTGA. This CDR3 region has 13 residues. The trim removed 4 bases at V and 7 bases at J, leaving 4 bases unmatched. What was sequenced was peripheral blood. The gene calls are TRBV7-3 and TRBJ2-1, with TRBD1 matching over 7 bases. The receptor was isolated from a woman aged 55-70 years who had recovered from COVID-19. For the CDR3, the DNA is TGTGCCAGCAGCTCGTCACAGGGGAATGAGCAGTTCTTC. Translation gives CASSSSQGNEQFF.